This TCR beta chain was documented in a study of T cell responses to AZD1222 COVID-19 vaccine (dated by TCRdb to about 2021). Context from the whole study: A total of around 240 trial participants underwent TCR sequencing, of whom about 200 had received two doses of AZD1222 and 26 had received two doses of the MenACWY control vaccine. Trial participants were enrolled into age subgroups of 18-55, 56-69 and 70-plus years, which contained around 150, 29 and 61 TCR-sequenced participants, respectively. Results the study describes overall, beyond this receptor: Conclusions about previously exposed vaccinees were limited because only a handful of AZD1222 recipients were SARS-CoV-2 seropositive at baseline. A significant rise in spike-specific TCR breadth and depth was observed after two AZD1222 doses relative to day 0 and relative to MenACWY recipients. The vaccine-associated CD4 TCRs covered the entire spike protein, and the dominant responses fell in regions 160-218 and 743-854. Nearly half of unique spike-specific TCRs reportedly recognized epitopes outside regions mutated in the B.1.351 and B.1.1.7 variants. Because no samples from the day 14 peak response were available, repertoires could be characterized only after the peak T cell response. The 56-69-year group was small, and its depth increase did not reach significance, likely because of low power. Participants were mostly white British and included more females than males, and it was suggested by the authors that clonal diversity may have been underestimated.

Points on this clone: Its cognate antigen has yet to be identified. No qualities accompany the bases; no much larger clone lies one base away.

The CDR3 regions of human TCRbeta chains were subjected to immunosequencing. The published analysis was carried out like this. Repertoire TCRs were checked for matches against a reference library of SARS-CoV-2-specific TCRs that had been generated using the MIRA antigen-specificity platform. Breadth was defined as the fraction of unique TCRs that were SARS-CoV-2-associated. Depth was defined as the fraction of total T cells that were SARS-CoV-2-associated. Using the MIRA data, every spike-specific TCR was mapped to the spike region that the TCR reacted to and assigned to either a CD4 or a CD8 class. Log10-transformed breadth and depth values were compared by one-way ANOVA with Sidak's multiple comparisons tests. Sourced from immuneACCESS, this table was stored by TCRdb with only in-frame sequences that have V and J called. A share of the clones is absent; for the studies checked, an unresolved V gene accounts for under half, and the remainder has no known explanation. Clone size and V and J calls were adopted from that table, with D and trimming inferred from the DNA. The sample includes 150,000 to 200,000 clones, with more than 85% observed a single time. The top ten constitute more than 0.9% of the sample.

What this sample's time point label stands for: about 28 days (+/-7) after the second vaccine dose. Because spike-specific TCR depth and breadth did not differ between the two schedules, AZD1222 recipients who got a second dose at roughly 4 weeks were pooled with those who got a second dose at roughly 12 weeks. Vaccinee samples were obtained from the UK trials COV001 and COV002, which included a single-blind randomized controlled phase 2/3 trial of AZD1222 (ChAdOx1 nCoV-19) in healthy adults. For TCRbeta chain sequencing, PBMC samples from trial participants were taken at day 0 and at day 28 after the second dose. The cysteine opens and the phenylalanine closes a CDR3 of 15 amino acids. Only the CDR3 part of the read is kept: 45 bases, read in frame from the first base. The germline V gene encodes CDR1 SEHNR and CDR2 FQNEAQ (reference sequence). V sheds 4 bases and J sheds 2 bases, leaving 11 bases between their ends.

This TCR derives from an adult who received the AZD1222 COVID-19 vaccine. The chain is made from TRBV7-9 and TRBJ2-2; no D gene call is confident. The specimen was peripheral blood, collected 28 days after the second AZD1222 dose. The DNA sequence is TGTGCCAGCAGCTACGAAACAGCTAACACCGGGGAGCTGTTTTTT. It specifies CASSYETANTGELFF.